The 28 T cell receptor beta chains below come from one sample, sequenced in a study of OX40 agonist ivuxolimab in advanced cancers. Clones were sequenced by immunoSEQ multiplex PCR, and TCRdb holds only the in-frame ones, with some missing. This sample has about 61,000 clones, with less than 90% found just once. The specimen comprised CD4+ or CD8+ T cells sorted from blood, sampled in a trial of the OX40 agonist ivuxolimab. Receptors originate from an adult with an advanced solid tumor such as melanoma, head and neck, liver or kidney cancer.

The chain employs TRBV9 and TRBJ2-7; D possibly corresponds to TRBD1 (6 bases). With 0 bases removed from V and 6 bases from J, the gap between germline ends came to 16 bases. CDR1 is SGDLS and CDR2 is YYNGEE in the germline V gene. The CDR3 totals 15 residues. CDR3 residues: CASSVAPGETSEQYF. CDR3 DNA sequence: TGTGCCAGCAGCGTAGCCCCAGGGGAAACGTCCGAGCAGTACTTC.

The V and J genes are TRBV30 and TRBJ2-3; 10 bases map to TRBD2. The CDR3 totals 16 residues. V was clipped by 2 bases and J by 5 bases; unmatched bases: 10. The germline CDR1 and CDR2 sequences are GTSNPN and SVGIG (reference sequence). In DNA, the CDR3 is TGTGCCTGGAGTCAACCAGCGGGGGGGCGTAGAGATACGCAGTATTTT. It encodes CAWSQPAGGRRDTQYF. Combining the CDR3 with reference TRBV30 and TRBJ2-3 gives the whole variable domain SQTIHQWPATLVQPVGSPLSLECTVEGTSNPNLYWYRQAAGRGLQLLFYSVGIGQISSEVPQNLSASRPQDRQFILSSKKLLLSDSGFYLCAWSQPAGGRRDTQYFGPGTRLTVL.

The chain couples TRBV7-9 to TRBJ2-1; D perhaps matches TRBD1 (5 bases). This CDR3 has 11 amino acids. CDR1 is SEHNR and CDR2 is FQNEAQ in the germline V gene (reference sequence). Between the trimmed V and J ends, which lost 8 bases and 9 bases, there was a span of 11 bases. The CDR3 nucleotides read TGTGCCAGCCGCCGACAGTCTGAGCAGTTCTTC. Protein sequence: CASRRQSEQFF. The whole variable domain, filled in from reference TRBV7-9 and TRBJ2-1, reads DTGVSQNPRHKITKRGQNVTFRCDPISEHNRLYWYRQTLGQGPEFLTYFQNEAQLEKSRLLSDRFSAERPKGSFSTLEIQRTEQGDSAMYLCASRRQSEQFFGPGTRLTVL.

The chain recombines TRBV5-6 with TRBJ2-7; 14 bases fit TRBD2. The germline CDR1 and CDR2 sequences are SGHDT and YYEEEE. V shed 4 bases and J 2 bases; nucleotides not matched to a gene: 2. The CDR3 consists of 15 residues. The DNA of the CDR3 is TGTGCCAGCAGCGGGACTAGCGGGAGTGCCTACGAGCAGTACTTC. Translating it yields CASSGTSGSAYEQYF.

The CDR3: CASSPQSGYNEQFF. For the CDR3, the DNA is TGTGCCAGCTCACCACAATCAGGGTACAATGAGCAGTTCTTC. The chain uses TRBV18 and TRBJ2-1; tentatively, D is TRBD1 (5 bases). The V and J ends lost 1 base and 4 bases respectively, with 8 bases between them. Germline CDR1 is KGHSH and CDR2 is LQKENI. The CDR3 is made up of 14 amino acids.

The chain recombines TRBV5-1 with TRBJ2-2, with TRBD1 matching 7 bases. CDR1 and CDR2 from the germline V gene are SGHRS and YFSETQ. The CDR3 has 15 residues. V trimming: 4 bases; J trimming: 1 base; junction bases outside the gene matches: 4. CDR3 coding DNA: TGCGCCAGCAGCCCGGGACAGCGGAACACCGGGGAGCTGTTTTTT. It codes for CASSPGQRNTGELFF.

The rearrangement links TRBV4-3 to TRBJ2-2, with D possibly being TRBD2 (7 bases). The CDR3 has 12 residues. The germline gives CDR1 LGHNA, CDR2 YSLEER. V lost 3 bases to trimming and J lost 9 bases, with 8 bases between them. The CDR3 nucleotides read TGCGCCAGCAGCCAGGGGGGGCGGGAGCTGTTTTTT. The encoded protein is CASSQGGRELFF.

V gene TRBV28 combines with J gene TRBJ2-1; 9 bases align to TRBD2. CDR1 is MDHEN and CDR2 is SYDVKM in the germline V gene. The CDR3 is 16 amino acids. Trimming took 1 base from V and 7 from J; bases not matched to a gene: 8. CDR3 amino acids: CASSLLRGGARNEQFF. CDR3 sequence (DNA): TGTGCCAGCAGTTTATTACGCGGGGGGGCTCGGAATGAGCAGTTCTTC.

For the CDR3, the DNA is TGCGCCACCGGGACGGGATCCTCTGGGGCCAACGTCCTGACTTTC. Protein: CATGTGSSGANVLTF. The chain is built from TRBV5-1 and TRBJ2-6, with D perhaps matching TRBD1 or TRBD2 (5 bases each). The CDR3 is 15 residues long. Germline assignment: CDR1 SGHRS and CDR2 YFSETQ. The V gene lost 9 bases and the J gene lost 0 bases, with 13 bases spanning the gap.

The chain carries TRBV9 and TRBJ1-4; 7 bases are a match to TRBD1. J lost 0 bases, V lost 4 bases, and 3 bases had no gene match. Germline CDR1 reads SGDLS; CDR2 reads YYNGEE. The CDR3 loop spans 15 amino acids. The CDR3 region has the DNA TGTGCCAGCAGCAGGGGGCTATCAACTAATGAAAAACTGTTTTTT. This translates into CASSRGLSTNEKLFF. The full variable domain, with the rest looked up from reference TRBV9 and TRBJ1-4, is DSGVTQTPKHLITATGQRVTLRCSPRSGDLSVYWYQQSLDQGLQFLIQYYNGEERAKGNILERFSAQQFPDLHSELNLSSLELGDSALYFCASSRGLSTNEKLFFGSGTQLSVL.

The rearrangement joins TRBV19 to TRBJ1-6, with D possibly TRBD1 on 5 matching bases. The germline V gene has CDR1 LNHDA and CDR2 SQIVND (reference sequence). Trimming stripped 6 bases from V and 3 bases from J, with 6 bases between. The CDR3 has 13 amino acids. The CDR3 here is CASSDSYNSPLHF. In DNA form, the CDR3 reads TGTGCCAGTAGCGACAGCTATAATTCACCCCTCCACTTT. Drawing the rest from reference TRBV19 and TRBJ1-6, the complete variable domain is DGGITQSPKYLFRKEGQNVTLSCEQNLNHDAMYWYRQDPGQGLRLIYYSQIVNDFQKGDIAEGYSVSREKKESFPLTVTSAQKNPTAFYLCASSDSYNSPLHFGNGTRLTVT.

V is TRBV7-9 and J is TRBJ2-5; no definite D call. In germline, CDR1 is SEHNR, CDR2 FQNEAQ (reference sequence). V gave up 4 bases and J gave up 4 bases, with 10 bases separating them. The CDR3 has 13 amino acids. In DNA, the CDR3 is TGTGCCAGCAGCTCCCCCATGATAGAGACCCAGTACTTC. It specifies CASSSPMIETQYF.

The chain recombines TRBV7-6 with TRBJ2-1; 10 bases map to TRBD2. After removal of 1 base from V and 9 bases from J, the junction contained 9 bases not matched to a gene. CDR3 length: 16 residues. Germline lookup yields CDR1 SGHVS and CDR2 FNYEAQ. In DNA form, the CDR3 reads TGTGCCAGCAGCTTAGGAGCGAGCGGGGGGGCGGGTGAGCAGTTCTTC. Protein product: CASSLGASGGAGEQFF.

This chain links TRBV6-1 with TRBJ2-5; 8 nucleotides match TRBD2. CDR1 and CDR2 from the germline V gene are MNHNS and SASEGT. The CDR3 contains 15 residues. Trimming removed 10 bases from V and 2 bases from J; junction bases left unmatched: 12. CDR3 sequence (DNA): TGTGCCACCGCCTTGGGGCTAGCGGGTCAAGAGACCCAGTACTTC. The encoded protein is CATALGLAGQETQYF.

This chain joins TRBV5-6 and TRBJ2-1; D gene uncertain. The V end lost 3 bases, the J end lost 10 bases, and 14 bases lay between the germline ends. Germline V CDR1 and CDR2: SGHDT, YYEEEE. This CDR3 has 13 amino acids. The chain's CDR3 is CASSSYSASEQFF. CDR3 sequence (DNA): TGTGCCAGCAGCTCCTATTCGGCGAGCGAGCAGTTCTTC.

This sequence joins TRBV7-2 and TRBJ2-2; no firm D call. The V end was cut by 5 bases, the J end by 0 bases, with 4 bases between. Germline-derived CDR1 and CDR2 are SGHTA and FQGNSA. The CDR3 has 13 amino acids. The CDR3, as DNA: TGTGCCAGCAGCAACACGAACACCGGGGAGCTGTTTTTT. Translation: CASSNTNTGELFF.

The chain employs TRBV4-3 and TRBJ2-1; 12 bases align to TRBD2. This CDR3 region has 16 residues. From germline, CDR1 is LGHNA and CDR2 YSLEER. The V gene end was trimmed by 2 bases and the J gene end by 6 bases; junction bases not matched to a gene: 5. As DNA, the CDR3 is TGCGCCAGCAGCCAACGATCTAGCGGGAGGGGCAATGAGCAGTTCTTC. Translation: CASSQRSSGRGNEQFF.

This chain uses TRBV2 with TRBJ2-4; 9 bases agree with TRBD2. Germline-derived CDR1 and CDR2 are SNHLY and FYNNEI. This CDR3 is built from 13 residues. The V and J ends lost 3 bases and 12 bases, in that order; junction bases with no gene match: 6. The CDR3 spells CASSEGLASGQYF. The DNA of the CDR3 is TGTGCCAGCAGTGAGGGACTAGCCTCGGGTCAGTACTTC. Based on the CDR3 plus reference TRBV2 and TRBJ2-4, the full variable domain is EPEVTQTPSHQVTQMGQEVILRCVPISNHLYFYWYRQILGQKVEFLVSFYNNEISEKSEIFDDQFSVERPDGSNFTLKIRSTKLEDSAMYFCASSEGLASGQYFGAGTRLSVL.

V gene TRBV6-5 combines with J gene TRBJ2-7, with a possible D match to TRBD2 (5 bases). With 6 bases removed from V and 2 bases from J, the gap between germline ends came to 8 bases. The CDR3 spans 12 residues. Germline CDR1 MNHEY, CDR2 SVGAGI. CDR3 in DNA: TGTGCCAGCAGCTCCGGGACCTACGAGCAGTACTTC. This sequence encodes CASSSGTYEQYF.

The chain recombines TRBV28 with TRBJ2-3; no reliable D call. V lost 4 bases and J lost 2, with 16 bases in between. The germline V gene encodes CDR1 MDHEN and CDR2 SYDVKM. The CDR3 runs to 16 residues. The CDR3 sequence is CASSSIMDGSTDTQYF. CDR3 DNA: TGTGCCAGCAGTTCCATCATGGACGGATCCACAGATACGCAGTATTTT.

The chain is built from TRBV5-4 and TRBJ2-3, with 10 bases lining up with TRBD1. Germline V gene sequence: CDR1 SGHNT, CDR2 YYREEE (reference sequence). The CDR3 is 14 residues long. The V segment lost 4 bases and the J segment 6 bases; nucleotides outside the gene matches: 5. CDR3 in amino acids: CASSTRQGADTQYF. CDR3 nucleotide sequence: TGTGCCAGCAGCACCAGACAGGGGGCCGATACGCAGTATTTT.

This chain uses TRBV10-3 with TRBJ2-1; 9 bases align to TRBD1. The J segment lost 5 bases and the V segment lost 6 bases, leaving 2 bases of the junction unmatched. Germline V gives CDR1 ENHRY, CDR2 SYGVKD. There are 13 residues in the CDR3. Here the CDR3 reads CAIRGQGDNEQFF. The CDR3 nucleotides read TGTGCCATCAGGGGACAGGGCGACAATGAGCAGTTCTTC.

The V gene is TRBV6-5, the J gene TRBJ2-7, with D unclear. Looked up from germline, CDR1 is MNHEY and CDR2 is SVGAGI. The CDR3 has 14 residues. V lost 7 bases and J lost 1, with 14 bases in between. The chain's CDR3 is CASMVRIESYEQYF. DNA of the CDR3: TGTGCCAGCATGGTTCGGATAGAATCCTACGAGCAGTACTTC.

Here the CDR3 reads CAWSGETGSSPLHF. In nucleotides, the CDR3 is TGTGCCTGGAGTGGGGAGACAGGGAGTTCACCCCTCCACTTT. The genes are TRBV30 and TRBJ1-6; 7 nucleotides line up with TRBD1. CDR1 and CDR2 from the germline V gene are GTSNPN and SVGIG (reference sequence). This CDR3 spans 14 amino acids. With 1 base clipped from V and 9 bases from J, the junction kept 6 bases outside the gene matches. The variable domain in full, completed from reference TRBV30 and TRBJ1-6, reads SQTIHQWPATLVQPVGSPLSLECTVEGTSNPNLYWYRQAAGRGLQLLFYSVGIGQISSEVPQNLSASRPQDRQFILSSKKLLLSDSGFYLCAWSGETGSSPLHFGNGTRLTVT.

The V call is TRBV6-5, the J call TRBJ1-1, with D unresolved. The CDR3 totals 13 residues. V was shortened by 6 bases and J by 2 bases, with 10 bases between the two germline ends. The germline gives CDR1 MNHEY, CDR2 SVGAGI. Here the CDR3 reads CASSTSGNTEAFF. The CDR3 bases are TGTGCCAGCAGCACGTCGGGTAACACTGAAGCTTTCTTT.

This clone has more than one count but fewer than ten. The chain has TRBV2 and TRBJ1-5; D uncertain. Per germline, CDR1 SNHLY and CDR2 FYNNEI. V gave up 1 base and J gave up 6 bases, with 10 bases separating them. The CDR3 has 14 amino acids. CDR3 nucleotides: TGTGCCAGCAGTGAAGGTCAGTCCCCTCAGCCCCAGCATTTT. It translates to CASSEGQSPQPQHF.

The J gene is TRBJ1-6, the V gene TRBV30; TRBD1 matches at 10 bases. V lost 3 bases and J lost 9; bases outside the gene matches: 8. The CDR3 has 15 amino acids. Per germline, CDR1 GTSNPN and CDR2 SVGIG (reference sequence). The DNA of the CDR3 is TGTGCCTGGAGGCCCGGACAGGGGGAGGCTTCACCCCTCCACTTT. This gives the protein CAWRPGQGEASPLHF.

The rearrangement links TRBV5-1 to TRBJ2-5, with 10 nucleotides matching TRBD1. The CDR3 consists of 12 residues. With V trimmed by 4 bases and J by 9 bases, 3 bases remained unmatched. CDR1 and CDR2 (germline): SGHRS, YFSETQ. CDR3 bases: TGCGCCAGCAGCGGGGACAGGGGTCCCCAGTACTTC. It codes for CASSGDRGPQYF.